A selection of T cell receptor beta chains follows, all from one sample in a study of OX40 agonist ivuxolimab in advanced cancers. Profiling relied on immunoSEQ multiplex PCR, and the TCRdb table lists in-frame clones only, not all of them. The table has under 95,000 clones, roughly 80% seen once. The source was CD4+ or CD8+ T cells sorted from blood, collected in a trial of the OX40 agonist ivuxolimab. Receptors were obtained from an adult with an advanced solid tumor such as melanoma, head and neck, liver or kidney cancer. The conserved cysteine and the conserved F or W are not part of the CDR3 here.

cdr3_aa: ASSLTPGSTGGADTQY; v_call: TRBV7-3
cdr3_aa: ASSLEGVPNEKLF; v_call: TRBV5-1
cdr3_aa: ASSYAREQPQH; v_call: TRBV6-5
cdr3_aa: ASSTGGGGYT; v_call: TRBV10-2
cdr3_aa: ASSYGTSLGYGYT; v_call: TRBV6-5
cdr3_aa: ASSARGEGEQY; v_call: TRBV2
cdr3_aa: ASHNRGHTQY; v_call: TRBV7-2
cdr3_aa: ASGGSSYNEQF; v_call: TRBV2
cdr3_aa: ASSPRGRDRAPEKLF; v_call: TRBV18
cdr3_aa: ASSGLRGQETQY; v_call: TRBV7-9
cdr3_aa: ASSLQGALNQPQH; v_call: TRBV5-4
cdr3_aa: ASSRGRGEQY; v_call: TRBV6-6
cdr3_aa: ASSLPGLPNTGELF; v_call: TRBV28
cdr3_aa: ASSPGGNGGTQY; v_call: TRBV6-5
cdr3_aa: ASSPPGAGDQPQH; v_call: TRBV18
cdr3_aa: ASSQEGGLTGTQY; v_call: TRBV4-3
cdr3_aa: ASSLGARGGQETQY; v_call: TRBV11-3
cdr3_aa: ASSLALGGYT; v_call: TRBV7-2